Listed below are T cell receptor beta chains from one sample, sequenced in a study of molecular identifiers for immune sequencing clone quantification. TCRdb reprocessed the PCR reads via MiXCR and lists one record per CDR3 protein. The data contain 490,000 or so distinct CDR3 sequences, about 22% of them singletons. Sequencing input: naive CD8+ T cells from blood, with Jurkat cell RNA spiked in. These receptors originate from a human donor in good health. Some libraries in this study had Jurkat cell RNA spiked in. Each CDR3 is given with its conserved first and last residue. D genes are given only for firm matches. Clone size, where shown, is once, few, many, or a class for clones that have expanded.

D: -
V: TRBV6-2/TRBV6-3
size: -
J: TRBJ1-1
CDR3: CAGSKTATMNTEAFF
DNA: TGTGCCGGCAGCAAGACAGCTACCATGAACACTGAAGCTTTCTTT

D: TRBD2
V: TRBV2
size: many
J: TRBJ2-3
CDR3: CASSDAASGGTATDTQYF
DNA: TGTGCCAGCAGTGATGCGGCTAGCGGGGGGACTGCCACAGATACGCAGTATTTT

D: -
V: TRBV20-1
size: -
J: TRBJ2-1
CDR3: CSAAAAVRGPGNEQFF
DNA: TGCAGTGCCGCGGCGGCGGTGAGAGGGCCTGGCAATGAGCAGTTCTTC

D: -
V: TRBV3-2
size: -
J: TRBJ2-7
CDR3: CASSPNSRAGYEQYF
DNA: TGTGCCAGCAGCCCTAACAGCAGGGCGGGGTACGAGCAGTACTTC

D: -
V: TRBV30
size: many
J: TRBJ2-7
CDR3: CAWSPVRDQQYF
DNA: TGTGCCTGGAGTCCAGTTCGGGACCAACAGTACTTC

D: TRBD1
V: TRBV12-3/TRBV12-4
size: -
J: TRBJ1-6
CDR3: CASSFDGTGKGSPLHF
DNA: TGTGCCAGCAGTTTTGACGGGACAGGGAAGGGTTCACCCCTCCACTTT

D: -
V: TRBV25-1
size: few
J: TRBJ2-5
CDR3: CASRSRFQETQYF
DNA: TGTGCCAGCAGAAGTCGGTTTCAAGAGACCCAGTACTTC

D: TRBD2
V: TRBV27
size: -
J: TRBJ2-3
CDR3: CASSLIPGLAFRTDTQYF
DNA: TGTGCCAGCAGTTTAATTCCGGGACTAGCTTTTCGCACAGATACGCAGTATTTT

D: -
V: TRBV5-6
size: many
J: TRBJ1-1
CDR3: CASSQGPGEAFF
DNA: TGTGCCAGCAGCCAGGGCCCCGGTGAAGCTTTCTTT

D: -
V: TRBV3-1
size: few
J: TRBJ2-7
CDR3: CASSQDGATSYEQYF
DNA: TGTGCCAGCAGCCAAGATGGGGCGACCTCCTACGAGCAGTACTTC

D: -
V: TRBV27
size: -
J: TRBJ1-4
CDR3: CASSLVWDSNEKLFF
DNA: TGTGCCAGCAGTTTAGTGTGGGACTCTAATGAAAAACTGTTTTTT

D: -
V: TRBV4-3
size: -
J: TRBJ2-7
CDR3: CASSQDLTGGDIAYEQYF
DNA: TGCGCCAGCAGCCAAGATCTTACAGGCGGGGACATCGCCTACGAGCAGTACTTC

D: TRBD2
V: TRBV9
size: -
J: TRBJ2-5
CDR3: CASSVGSSGNQETQYF
DNA: TGTGCCAGCAGCGTAGGCTCTAGCGGGAACCAAGAGACCCAGTACTTC

D: TRBD1
V: TRBV19
size: many
J: TRBJ1-1
CDR3: CASTLTGGGTEAFF
DNA: TGTGCCAGTACCTTGACAGGGGGCGGTACTGAAGCTTTCTTT

D: -
V: TRBV11-2
size: -
J: TRBJ2-1
CDR3: CASSQRPDKDGEQFF
DNA: TGTGCCAGCAGCCAAAGGCCAGACAAAGACGGTGAGCAGTTCTTC

D: TRBD1
V: TRBV5-1
size: -
J: TRBJ1-2
CDR3: CASSLERQGNYGYTF
DNA: TGCGCCAGCAGCTTGGAGCGACAGGGGAACTATGGCTACACCTTC

D: -
V: TRBV4-3
size: -
J: TRBJ1-1
CDR3: CASSQEGDDSEAFF
DNA: TGCGCCAGCAGCCAAGAAGGGGATGACAGTGAAGCTTTCTTT

D: -
V: TRBV13
size: -
J: TRBJ2-2
CDR3: CASSISWADTGELFF
DNA: TGTGCCAGCAGCATTAGCTGGGCGGACACCGGGGAGCTGTTTTTT

D: TRBD1
V: TRBV30
size: few
J: TRBJ2-3
CDR3: CAWKNRGLGTDTQYF
DNA: TGTGCCTGGAAAAACAGGGGGCTTGGCACAGATACGCAGTATTTT

D: -
V: TRBV27
size: -
J: TRBJ2-2
CDR3: CASSLSRRGDTGELFF
DNA: TGTGCCAGCAGTTTATCTAGGAGGGGGGACACCGGGGAGCTGTTTTTT

D: -
V: TRBV9
size: -
J: TRBJ1-2
CDR3: CASSEDNPVHGYAF
DNA: TGTGCCAGCAGCGAAGACAACCCCGTCCATGGCTACGCCTTC

D: -
V: TRBV20-1
size: few
J: TRBJ2-5
CDR3: CSARGMEETQYF
DNA: TGCAGTGCTAGGGGGATGGAAGAGACCCAGTACTTC

D: -
V: TRBV28
size: many
J: TRBJ2-3
CDR3: CASSVRRHTDTQYF
DNA: TGTGCCAGCAGTGTGAGGCGACACACAGATACGCAGTATTTT

D: TRBD2
V: TRBV4-3
size: few
J: TRBJ2-1
CDR3: CASSQGTSGRYYEQFF
DNA: TGCGCCAGCAGCCAAGGGACTAGCGGGAGATATTATGAGCAGTTCTTC

D: TRBD2
V: TRBV2
size: few
J: TRBJ2-3
CDR3: CASGTSGTYVDTQYF
DNA: TGTGCCAGCGGTACTAGCGGGACGTATGTGGATACGCAGTATTTT

D: TRBD1
V: TRBV13
size: -
J: TRBJ2-7
CDR3: CASSFQQGSSYEQYF
DNA: TGTGCCAGCAGCTTCCAACAGGGGAGTTCCTACGAGCAGTACTTC

D: -
V: TRBV19
size: -
J: TRBJ2-4
CDR3: CASSSPDLGSKNIQYF
DNA: TGTGCCAGTAGTTCACCGGACCTGGGGTCCAAAAACATTCAGTACTTC

D: -
V: TRBV7-8
size: many
J: TRBJ2-3
CDR3: CASSSPDVLTDTQYF
DNA: TGTGCCAGCAGCTCCCCCGACGTACTCACAGATACGCAGTATTTT

D: -
V: TRBV20-1
size: many
J: TRBJ2-3
CDR3: CSAYPSDRELTDTQYF
DNA: TGCAGTGCTTACCCCTCAGACCGGGAGCTCACAGATACGCAGTATTTT

D: -
V: TRBV27
size: -
J: TRBJ2-2
CDR3: CASSFSGLSGELFF
DNA: TGTGCCAGCAGTTTTTCGGGGCTCAGCGGGGAGCTGTTTTTT

D: TRBD1
V: TRBV5-6
size: -
J: TRBJ2-3
CDR3: CASSFPTGVSTDTQYF
DNA: TGTGCCAGCAGCTTCCCCACAGGGGTCAGCACAGATACGCAGTATTTT

D: TRBD1
V: TRBV6-2/TRBV6-3
size: -
J: TRBJ2-7
CDR3: CASSLGQTHEQYF
DNA: TGTGCCAGCAGTTTGGGACAGACCCACGAGCAGTACTTC

D: -
V: TRBV7-8
size: -
J: TRBJ1-4
CDR3: CASSLSGEKLFF
DNA: TGTGCCAGCAGCTTATCGGGGGAAAAACTGTTTTTT

D: -
V: TRBV12-3/TRBV12-4
size: many
J: TRBJ1-5
CDR3: CASSQGYQPQHF
DNA: TGTGCCAGCAGCCAGGGGTATCAGCCCCAGCATTTT

D: -
V: TRBV7-9
size: many
J: TRBJ2-2
CDR3: CASSLESRGGPNTGELFF
DNA: TGTGCCAGCAGCTTAGAGTCCAGGGGAGGTCCGAACACCGGGGAGCTGTTTTTT

D: -
V: TRBV24-1
size: many
J: TRBJ2-1
CDR3: CATSSRGQGLYEQFF
DNA: TGTGCCACCAGTTCAAGGGGTCAGGGGCTCTATGAGCAGTTCTTC

D: -
V: TRBV7-9
size: -
J: TRBJ1-4
CDR3: CASSSQGNEKLFF
DNA: TGTGCCAGCAGCTCCCAGGGAAATGAAAAACTGTTTTTT

D: -
V: TRBV3-1
size: few
J: TRBJ2-7
CDR3: CASSQERAGDSYEQYF
DNA: TGTGCCAGCAGCCAAGAAAGGGCAGGGGACTCCTACGAGCAGTACTTC

D: -
V: TRBV11-2
size: many
J: TRBJ1-3
CDR3: CASRLGASGNTIYF
DNA: TGTGCCAGCAGGCTAGGGGCTTCTGGAAACACCATATATTTT

D: -
V: TRBV6-2/TRBV6-3
size: many
J: TRBJ1-1
CDR3: CASSYGGVRTEAFF
DNA: TGTGCCAGCAGTTACGGAGGTGTGCGCACTGAAGCTTTCTTT

D: TRBD2
V: TRBV13
size: many
J: TRBJ2-3
CDR3: CASSQFLAGDDTQYF
DNA: TGTGCCAGCAGCCAATTCCTAGCGGGAGATGATACGCAGTATTTT

D: -
V: TRBV19
size: -
J: TRBJ2-1
CDR3: CASTGSYNEQFF
DNA: TGTGCCAGTACAGGCTCCTACAATGAGCAGTTCTTC

D: -
V: TRBV29-1
size: many
J: TRBJ2-3
CDR3: CSVELFTESTDTQYF
DNA: TGCAGCGTTGAATTATTTACAGAAAGCACAGATACGCAGTATTTT

D: TRBD1
V: TRBV24-1
size: few
J: TRBJ2-3
CDR3: CATSTGVSVDTQYF
DNA: TGTGCCACCAGCACAGGGGTTTCCGTAGATACGCAGTATTTT

D: -
V: TRBV3-1
size: -
J: TRBJ1-1
CDR3: CASSQVGSGTEAFF
DNA: TGTGCCAGCAGCCAAGTGGGTAGCGGCACTGAAGCTTTCTTT

D: -
V: TRBV20-1
size: -
J: TRBJ2-5
CDR3: CSAPTWETQYF
DNA: TGCAGTGCACCGACGTGGGAGACCCAGTACTTC

D: -
V: TRBV20-1
size: many
J: TRBJ2-7
CDR3: CSAKANRVGGYEQYF
DNA: TGCAGTGCTAAGGCCAACAGGGTGGGGGGCTACGAGCAGTACTTC

D: -
V: TRBV5-4
size: few
J: TRBJ2-1
CDR3: CASSGWDSSGDSYNEQFF
DNA: TGTGCCAGCAGCGGATGGGACTCGTCGGGAGACTCCTACAATGAGCAGTTCTTC